These 22 T cell receptor beta chains originate from one sample sequenced in a study of cytomegalovirus exposure and HLA in healthy donors. Primers: 60 Vbeta forward and 13 Jbeta reverse. Method: immunoSEQ multiplex PCR; TCRdb's copy keeps in-frame clones and lacks some. The data show approximately 120,000 clones, around three quarters seen once. The sample comprised PBMCs. The source is a woman between 55 and 75 years old in good health and CMV-seropositive.

The rearrangement links TRBV10-3 to TRBJ2-7; perhaps TRBD2 as D (6 bases). Germline-derived CDR1 and CDR2 are ENHRY and SYGVKD. The CDR3 length is 12 residues. V was clipped by 10 bases and J by 1 base, with 11 bases between them. The CDR3 DNA is TGTGCCAGTCTGGGGGGATCCTACGAGCAGTACTTC. Protein sequence: CASLGGSYEQYF.

The J gene is TRBJ2-5, the V gene TRBV6-1; 9 nucleotides align to TRBD1. TRBJ2-7 matches the DNA end more closely, so the J call is doubtful. This CDR3 spans 15 amino acids. Germline V CDR1 and CDR2: MNHNS, SASEGT. This CDR3 reads CASRQQGAGSYEQYF. CDR3 nucleotide sequence: TGTGCCAGCAGGCAACAGGGGGCTGGTAGCTACGAGCAGTACTTC.

V usage is TRBV5-1 and J usage is TRBJ2-6; possible D gene TRBD1, 5 bases. V was trimmed by 4 bases and J by 0 bases, leaving 11 bases between them. Germline CDR1 and CDR2: SGHRS and YFSETQ. This CDR3 has 16 residues. The CDR3 nucleotides read TGCGCCAGCAGCGGAACCGACAGCTCTGGGGCCAACGTCCTGACTTTC. Its protein is CASSGTDSSGANVLTF.

This clone was observed a handful of times. The chain combines TRBV29-1 with TRBJ1-1, with D possibly being TRBD1 (6 bases). Germline V gives CDR1 SQVTM, CDR2 ANQGSEA. This CDR3 region has 13 residues. Trimming cost V 6 bases and J 5 bases, with 16 bases left between them. The CDR3 DNA is TGCAGCGTCGGAGGGGGGGCGGGTACTGAAGCTTTCTTT. It is translated as CSVGGGAGTEAFF.

This clone has only a few counts. This chain links TRBV7-2 with TRBJ2-1; D possibly corresponds to TRBD2 (7 bases). Germline V gives CDR1 SGHTA, CDR2 FQGNSA. Trimming shortened V by 0 bases and J by 10 bases, and 19 bases separated the two germline ends. This CDR3 region has 16 residues. The CDR3 spells CASSLAAGARRKEQFF. For the CDR3, the DNA is TGTGCCAGCAGCTTAGCGGCGGGGGCCCGGCGAAAGGAGCAGTTCTTC.

The gene calls are TRBV7-9 and TRBJ1-1; D gene ambiguous. Per the germline V gene, CDR1 is SEHNR and CDR2 is FQNEAQ (reference sequence). Trimming took 0 bases from V and 0 from J, leaving 8 bases between them. The CDR3 length is 15 residues. The CDR3 spells CASSLAIRLNTEAFF. CDR3 coding DNA: TGTGCCAGCAGCTTAGCCATACGGTTGAACACTGAAGCTTTCTTT.

A few counts support this clone. The chain recombines TRBV9 with TRBJ1-6; D gene uncertain. The CDR3 contains 14 residues. Trimming took 7 bases from V and 10 from J, leaving 18 bases between them. Germline V gene data show CDR1 as SGDLS and CDR2 as YYNGEE. The CDR3 spells CASAPGSGISPLHF. The CDR3, as DNA: TGTGCCAGCGCCCCGGGATCCGGAATATCACCCCTCCACTTT.

The chain carries TRBV7-9 and TRBJ2-2, with TRBD1 identical over 7 bases. V dropped 4 bases and J dropped 3; count of bases not matched to a gene: 5. The CDR3 length is 15 residues. Germline lookup yields CDR1 SEHNR and CDR2 FQNEAQ (reference sequence). CDR3 amino acids: CASSSGTVDTGELFF. The CDR3 DNA sequence: TGTGCCAGCAGCTCCGGGACAGTGGACACCGGGGAGCTGTTTTTT.

The CDR3 loop reads CASSRRDRGREGYTF. CDR3 in DNA: TGCGCCAGCAGCCGCCGGGACAGGGGGCGTGAAGGCTACACCTTC. The J gene is TRBJ1-2, the V gene TRBV4-1; 12 bases are shared with TRBD1. The J segment lost 8 bases and the V segment lost 4 bases, leaving 8 bases of the junction unmatched. Germline V gene lookup returns CDR1 MGHRA and CDR2 YSYEKL. This CDR3 region has 15 residues.

This clone was observed a handful of times. This chain connects TRBV19 to TRBJ1-3, with TRBD1 as a possible D gene (6 bases). V dropped 5 bases and J dropped 2 bases, with 13 bases sitting between them. Germline CDR1 reads LNHDA; CDR2 reads SQIVND (reference sequence). The CDR3 sequence is 15 residues long. Here the CDR3 reads CASSLLAGAGNTIYF. CDR3 bases: TGTGCCAGTAGTCTCCTCGCAGGGGCTGGAAACACCATATATTTT.

The chain couples TRBV7-9 to TRBJ2-2; D remains unclear. Trimming left V 4 bases short and J 6 bases short, with 6 bases between. This CDR3 has 12 residues. The germline V gene encodes CDR1 SEHNR and CDR2 FQNEAQ (reference sequence). CDR3 nucleotide sequence: TGTGCCAGCAGCTCCGTCGCCGGGGAGCTGTTTTTT. This codes for CASSSVAGELFF.

The chain combines TRBV7-9 with TRBJ2-7, with 7 bases that match TRBD1. After removal of 5 bases from V and 2 bases from J, the junction contained 6 bases not matched to a gene. This CDR3 is 14 amino acids long. Germline V gives CDR1 SEHNR, CDR2 FQNEAQ (reference sequence). CDR3 loop: CASSTRTGAYEQYF. The DNA of the CDR3 is TGTGCCAGCAGCACCCGGACAGGAGCCTACGAGCAGTACTTC.

This clone occurred once. The chain carries TRBV14 and TRBJ2-7, with a possible D match to TRBD1 (6 bases). CDR1 and CDR2 from the germline V gene are SGHDN and FVKESK. The V gene lost 4 bases and the J gene lost 2 bases, with 15 bases spanning the gap. This CDR3 spans 15 amino acids. CDR3 in amino acids: CASSLGQQPPYEQYF. The CDR3 DNA follows: TGTGCCAGCAGCCTTGGACAGCAACCACCCTACGAGCAGTACTTC.

A remark on this clone: Mismatch with germline at one junction end may stem from a read error. The chain combines TRBV7-7 with TRBJ2-5; 13 positions agree with TRBD2. Looked up from germline, CDR1 is SSHAT and CDR2 is FNYEAQ (reference sequence). CDR3 length equals 17 residues. The CDR3 nucleotides read TGTGCTAGCAGCTTGGCGACTAGCGGGGGGCCTCGGGAGACCCAGTACTTC. Its protein is CASSLATSGGPRETQYF.

The chain links TRBV14 to TRBJ1-2; maybe TRBD1 (6 bases). This CDR3 contains 17 residues. Trimming cost V 0 bases and J 5 bases, with 19 bases left between them. The germline CDR1 and CDR2 sequences are SGHDN and FVKESK. CDR3 nucleotides: TGTGCCAGCAGCCAAGACACCCTACAGGGAGCGGCGTATGGCTACACCTTC. It encodes CASSQDTLQGAAYGYTF.

The chain uses TRBV6-5 and TRBJ2-7; D remains ambiguous. V was cut by 5 bases and J by 5 bases, with 16 bases left in between. There are 14 residues in the CDR3. Germline CDR1 reads MNHEY; CDR2 reads SVGAGI. The CDR3, as DNA: TGTGCCAGCAGTCCCACCAGCCGAGGTGACGAGCAGTACTTC. This sequence encodes CASSPTSRGDEQYF.

This chain uses TRBV6-6 with TRBJ1-1, with 8 bases aligning to TRBD1. V lost 0 bases to trimming and J lost 2 bases; unmatched junction nucleotides: 2. Germline-derived CDR1 and CDR2 are MNHNY and SVGAGI (reference sequence). The CDR3 spans 15 residues. Here the CDR3 DNA reads TGTGCCAGCAGTTACTCGACAGGGGATAACACTGAAGCTTTCTTT. Residues: CASSYSTGDNTEAFF.

The rearrangement joins TRBV7-9 to TRBJ2-1, with TRBD2 identical over 15 bases. Unmatched junction bases numbered 6, after V lost 4 bases and J lost 8 bases. The CDR3 runs 16 residues. Germline CDR1 is SEHNR and CDR2 is FQNEAQ (reference sequence). As DNA, the CDR3 is TGTGCCAGCAGCTCGACCCGGACTAGCGGGAGGGATGAGCAGTTCTTC. Translated, it gives CASSSTRTSGRDEQFF.

This clone was seen a few times. V and J are TRBV5-6 and TRBJ1-2; a weak D match, TRBD1 (5 bases). Germline-derived CDR1 and CDR2 are SGHDT and YYEEEE. Trimming left V 2 bases short and J 4 bases short, with 9 bases between. The CDR3 sequence is 13 residues long. CDR3 protein: CASSLAGTYGYTF. Written as DNA, the CDR3 is TGTGCCAGCAGCTTAGCGGGGACCTATGGCTACACCTTC.

CDR3 nucleotides: TGTGCCAGTAGTCCGCCGGGACTAGCGGGAGAGACCCAGTACTTC. It codes for CASSPPGLAGETQYF. This sequence joins TRBV19 and TRBJ2-5; 12 bases are a match to TRBD2. Germline V gene lookup returns CDR1 LNHDA and CDR2 SQIVND (reference sequence). CDR3 length equals 15 residues. V shed 5 bases, J shed 4 bases, and the junction held 5 bases outside the gene matches.

This clone was observed once. The same CDR3 is also encoded by other DNA sequences in this sample. The chain is built from TRBV7-2 and TRBJ2-2; TRBD2 is a possible D gene (6 bases). The CDR3 spans 18 residues. The V end lost 0 bases, the J end lost 0 bases, and 14 bases lay between the germline ends. CDR1 and CDR2 from the germline V gene are SGHTA and FQGNSA. The CDR3 spells CASSLAGGAGTNTGELFF. Written as DNA, the CDR3 is TGTGCCAGCAGCTTAGCGGGGGGTGCAGGGACGAACACCGGGGAGCTGTTTTTT.

For the CDR3, the DNA is TGTGCCAGCAGTATTCCGGGACAGGGGAGTATGTTCTTC. Amino acid sequence: CASSIPGQGSMFF. The chain carries TRBV28 and TRBJ2-1; 10 bases match TRBD1. The CDR3 length is 13 residues. V trimming: 5 bases; J trimming: 15 bases; junction bases outside the gene matches: 10. The germline V gene has CDR1 MDHEN and CDR2 SYDVKM. Drawing the rest from reference TRBV28 and TRBJ2-1, the complete variable domain is DVKVTQSSRYLVKRTGEKVFLECVQDMDHENMFWYRQDPGLGLRLIYFSYDVKMKEKGDIPEGYSVSREKKERFSLILESASTNQTSMYLCASSIPGQGSMFFGPGTRLTVL.